The clone carrying this T cell receptor beta chain appeared a few times. Its target is not known. The sample comes from a study of CD8 T cells in ankylosing spondylitis. Germline V gene sequence: CDR1 LGHNA, CDR2 YNFKEQ. Germline trimming cut 0 bases from V and 8 bases from J; bases unmatched to any gene: 9. The CDR3 is 16 amino acids. General study findings and limits: Relatively rare in peripheral blood, disease-linked clones were also CD8+. From matched ankylosing spondylitis synovial fluid, disease-linked clones were reportedly recovered at significantly enriched levels.

One entry per CDR3 protein, called by TCRdb with MiXCR from the 5' RACE reads. The sample yields about 140,000 distinct CDR3 sequences, 25% to 35% seen once. This clonotype was obtained from a male donor with ankylosing spondylitis. The chain is built from TRBV4-2 and TRBJ2-1; TRBD2 aligns across 8 bases. The sequencing sample was made of synovial fluid, either unsorted or a sorted T cell fraction (not recorded which). The CDR3 DNA reads TGTGCCAGCAGCCAAGAGGAGGAGCGGGAGCTCCATGAGCAGTTCTTC. Its protein is CASSQEEERELHEQFF.